The rows below give T cell receptor beta chains drawn from one sample of a study of blood T cell repertoires in COVID-19. TCRdb keeps only in-frame clones here, not all; method: immunoSEQ multiplex PCR. The sample lists some 70,000 clones, about 87% occurring once. What was sequenced was peripheral blood. The receptors derive from a man aged 45-60 years with active COVID-19. Each CDR3 is given with its conserved first and last residue. A D gene is named only where the DNA matches it firmly. Clone size is given for some rows only: seen once, a few or many times, or a class if the clone is expanded.

v_gene: TRBV28; j_gene: TRBJ2-7; d_gene: -; abundance: -; CDR3nt: TGTGCCAGCAGTTCCCCTGTGGAGCAGTACTTC; CDR3aa: CASSSPVEQYF
v_gene: TRBV9; j_gene: TRBJ2-7; d_gene: -; abundance: -; CDR3nt: TGTGCCAGCAGCGCGGTGGGGGGAAACTACGAGCAGTACTTC; CDR3aa: CASSAVGGNYEQYF
v_gene: TRBV28; j_gene: TRBJ2-1; d_gene: -; abundance: few; CDR3nt: TGTGCCAGCGGGCTCCTAAACAATGAGCAGTTCTTC; CDR3aa: CASGLLNNEQFF
v_gene: TRBV3-1/TRBV3-2; j_gene: TRBJ1-2; d_gene: -; abundance: once; CDR3nt: TGTGCCAGCAGCCGATACCAGGCAAGTGAATATGGCTACACCTTC; CDR3aa: CASSRYQASEYGYTF
v_gene: TRBV7-2; j_gene: TRBJ2-5; d_gene: -; abundance: -; CDR3nt: TGTGCCAGCAGCTTAGGTGACAGGATTCAAGAGACCCAGTACTTC; CDR3aa: CASSLGDRIQETQYF
v_gene: TRBV3-1/TRBV3-2; j_gene: TRBJ1-6; d_gene: -; abundance: -; CDR3nt: TGTGCCAGCAGCCCAGAGTTGCGGGGTTCACCCCTCCACTTT; CDR3aa: CASSPELRGSPLHF
v_gene: TRBV27; j_gene: TRBJ1-1; d_gene: -; abundance: few; CDR3nt: TGTGCCAGCAGTACATTTGCAGACACTGAAGCTTTCTTT; CDR3aa: CASSTFADTEAFF
v_gene: TRBV5-5; j_gene: TRBJ1-2; d_gene: -; abundance: -; CDR3nt: TGTGCCAGCAGCTTGGGGGCCGATCACAGGAGCCGCTATGGCTACACCTTC; CDR3aa: CASSLGADHRSRYGYTF
v_gene: TRBV30; j_gene: TRBJ1-1; d_gene: -; abundance: -; CDR3nt: TGTGCCTGGAGTGTCAAGCTTCTGAACACTGAAGCTTTCTTT; CDR3aa: CAWSVKLLNTEAFF
v_gene: TRBV7-2; j_gene: TRBJ1-5; d_gene: TRBD1; abundance: once; CDR3nt: TGTGCCAGCAGCCTCGGGACAGGTTTTAGTCAGCCCCAGCATTTT; CDR3aa: CASSLGTGFSQPQHF
v_gene: TRBV29-1; j_gene: TRBJ1-5; d_gene: TRBD1; abundance: -; CDR3nt: TGCAGCGTCGCGACAGGGCCTAGCAATCAGCCCCAGCATTTT; CDR3aa: CSVATGPSNQPQHF
v_gene: TRBV6-2/TRBV6-3; j_gene: TRBJ1-1; d_gene: -; abundance: -; CDR3nt: TGTGCCAGCAGCCGCCAGGGCCTGAACACTGAAGCTTTCTTT; CDR3aa: CASSRQGLNTEAFF
v_gene: TRBV5-5; j_gene: TRBJ1-3; d_gene: TRBD1; abundance: -; CDR3nt: TGTGCCAGCAGCTCTGGACAGGGGATCTATGGAAACACCATATATTTT; CDR3aa: CASSSGQGIYGNTIYF
v_gene: TRBV15; j_gene: TRBJ2-1; d_gene: -; abundance: -; CDR3nt: TGTGCCACCAGATCCTTCAATGAGCAGTTCTTC; CDR3aa: CATRSFNEQFF
v_gene: TRBV19; j_gene: TRBJ2-3; d_gene: TRBD2; abundance: -; CDR3nt: TGTGCCAGTATGGGACTAGCGGGGCGCTTTCAGAATACGCAGTATTTT; CDR3aa: CASMGLAGRFQNTQYF
v_gene: TRBV12-3/TRBV12-4; j_gene: TRBJ1-1; d_gene: -; abundance: -; CDR3nt: TGTGCCAGCAGTCTTTCTCACACTGAAGCTTTCTTT; CDR3aa: CASSLSHTEAFF
v_gene: TRBV30; j_gene: TRBJ2-3; d_gene: -; abundance: -; CDR3nt: TGTGCCTGGAGTGGGCTTCGGACACGGCGTGTAGATACGCAGTATTTT; CDR3aa: CAWSGLRTRRVDTQYF
v_gene: TRBV4-3; j_gene: TRBJ1-1; d_gene: -; abundance: -; CDR3nt: TGCGCCAGCAGCCACGACGGGAGGAACACTGAAGCTTTCTTT; CDR3aa: CASSHDGRNTEAFF
v_gene: TRBV6-2/TRBV6-3; j_gene: TRBJ2-1; d_gene: -; abundance: -; CDR3nt: TGTGCCAGCAGTTACTCGACGGCGGGGAATGAGCAGTTCTTC; CDR3aa: CASSYSTAGNEQFF
v_gene: TRBV28; j_gene: TRBJ1-2; d_gene: TRBD1; abundance: -; CDR3nt: TGTGCCAGCAGCCTTACCGGGACAGGGGCGAACTATGGCTACACCTTC; CDR3aa: CASSLTGTGANYGYTF
v_gene: TRBV20-1; j_gene: TRBJ2-7; d_gene: -; abundance: -; CDR3nt: TGCAGTGCTAGAGTATCAGGGGAGCAGTACTTC; CDR3aa: CSARVSGEQYF
v_gene: TRBV9; j_gene: TRBJ2-5; d_gene: TRBD2; abundance: -; CDR3nt: TGTGCCAGCAGCCCGGGACTAGCGGGAGAGACCCAGTACTTC; CDR3aa: CASSPGLAGETQYF
v_gene: TRBV3-1/TRBV3-2; j_gene: TRBJ2-7; d_gene: TRBD2; abundance: -; CDR3nt: TGTGCCAGCAGCCAAGGGAGTTTGGGAGGGCTTCCCCACGAGCAGTACTTC; CDR3aa: CASSQGSLGGLPHEQYF
v_gene: TRBV7-2; j_gene: TRBJ2-7; d_gene: TRBD2; abundance: -; CDR3nt: TGTGCCAGCAGCTTAGTGGCTAGCGGGGGAGACGAGCAGTACTTC; CDR3aa: CASSLVASGGDEQYF
v_gene: TRBV6-2/TRBV6-3; j_gene: TRBJ2-1; d_gene: -; abundance: -; CDR3nt: TGTGCCAGCAGTTACCCCCCGGCCGGGAATGAGCAGTTCTTC; CDR3aa: CASSYPPAGNEQFF